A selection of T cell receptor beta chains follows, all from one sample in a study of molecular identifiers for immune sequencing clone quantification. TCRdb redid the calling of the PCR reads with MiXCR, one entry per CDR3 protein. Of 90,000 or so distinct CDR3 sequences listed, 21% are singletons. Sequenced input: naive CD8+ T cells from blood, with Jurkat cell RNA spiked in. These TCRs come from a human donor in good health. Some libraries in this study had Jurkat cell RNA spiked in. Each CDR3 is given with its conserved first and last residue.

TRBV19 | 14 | CASSQGSLDTEAFF
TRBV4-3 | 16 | CASSQDRSGGTDTQYF
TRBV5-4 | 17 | CASSLIGVGRYRETQYF
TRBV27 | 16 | CASSQLAGGSTDTQYF
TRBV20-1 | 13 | CSALDRLFYEQYF
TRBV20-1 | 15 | CSARDDKLSGNTIYF
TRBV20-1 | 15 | CSARDLAGGSYEQYF
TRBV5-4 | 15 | CASSDRSDLQETQYF
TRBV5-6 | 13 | CASSGTSWAEAFF
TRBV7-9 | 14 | CASSSPAGGYEQYF
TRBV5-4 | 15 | CASSPSGTSTDTQYF
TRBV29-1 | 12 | CTTGIAGPGLFF
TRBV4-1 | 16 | CASSQDKGGQPEKLFF
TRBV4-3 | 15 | CASSQSYYSNQPQHF
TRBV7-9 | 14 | CASSPSGVNYEQYF
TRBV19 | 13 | CASSWSSQETQYF
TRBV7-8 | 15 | CASRALAGALVTQYF
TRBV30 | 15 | CALEGGVVDTGELFF
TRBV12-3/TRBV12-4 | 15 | CASSPSGGGTDTQYF
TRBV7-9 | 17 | CASSLGGEGVTYNEQFF
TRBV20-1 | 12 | CSLEVDTDTQYF
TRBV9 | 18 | CASSGGVADASYNSPLHF
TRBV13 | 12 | CASSKTAPEAFF
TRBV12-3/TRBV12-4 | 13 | CASSPGVYTEAFF
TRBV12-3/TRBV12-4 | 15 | CAGSNRQDSNQPQHF
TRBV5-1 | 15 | CASSLLQGPLPEAFF
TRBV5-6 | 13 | CASSPGGPHEQFF
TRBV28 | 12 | CASSRDTDTRYF
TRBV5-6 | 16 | CASSFPGAGVNTEAFF
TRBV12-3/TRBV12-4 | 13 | CASSPPPTGELFF
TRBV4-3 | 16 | CASSQDKTSGTDTQYF
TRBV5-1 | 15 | CASSSGTRGGDEQFF
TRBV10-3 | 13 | CASNGGGTDTQYF
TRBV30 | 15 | CAWSGSGGHTDTQYF
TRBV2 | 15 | CASSAGGGSTDTQYF
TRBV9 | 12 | CASGGGDFEAFF
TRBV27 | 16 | CASSPYQPGQSYEQYF
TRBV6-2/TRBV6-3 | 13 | CASSQGWLYEQYF
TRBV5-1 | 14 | CASKDSGVRETQYF
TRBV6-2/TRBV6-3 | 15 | CASSYVAGPWDEQFF
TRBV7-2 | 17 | CASSRHRVGLPSDTQYF
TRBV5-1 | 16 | CASSQDPTVGSYEQYF
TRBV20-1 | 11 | CSAGRLETQYF
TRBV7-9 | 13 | CASSSDLNEKLFF
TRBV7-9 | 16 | CASSSRPVSSGNTIYF
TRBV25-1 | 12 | CASRGTGNTIYF
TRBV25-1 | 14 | CASSGGTGPYEQYF
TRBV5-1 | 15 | CASRPPGRVLETQYF
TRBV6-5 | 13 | CASSYSSGNEQFF
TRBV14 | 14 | CASSQGLGGYEQFF
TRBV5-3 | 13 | CARGNWGGDEQYF
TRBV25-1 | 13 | CASSEPEWSGQYF
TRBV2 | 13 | CASSWGGGETQYF
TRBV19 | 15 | CASREGDRGITEAFF
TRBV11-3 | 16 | CASSLDPAGGYNEQFF
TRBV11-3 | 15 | CASSSGQGIGDTQYF
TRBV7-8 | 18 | CASSLVPKTSLGTDTQYF
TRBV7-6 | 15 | CASSLGAGVTDTQYF
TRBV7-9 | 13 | CASSLMSVYEQYF
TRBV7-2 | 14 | CASSVALNTGELFF